A selection of T cell receptor beta chains follows, all from one sample in a study of spatial heterogeneity in lung cancer. TCRdb reprocessed the 5' RACE reads with MiXCR, giving one entry per CDR3 protein. The data show about a thousand distinct CDR3 sequences, with 36% seen just once and about 19% held by the top ten. Here the sequenced sample was lung tumor tissue, taken at surgery. The receptors derive from a female donor with early-stage non-small cell lung cancer. Each CDR3 is given with its conserved first and last residue. Each record gives: D gene, V gene, J gene, clone size, CDR3 DNA, CDR3 protein. A D gene is named only where the DNA matches it firmly. Rows give clone size only sometimes, using once, few, many, or a class for an expanded clone.

d_call: TRBD2
v_call: TRBV7-8
j_call: TRBJ2-7
clone_size: .
cdr3_nt: TGTGCCAGCACCGGGGCGGGAGGTGAGCAGTACTTC
cdr3_aa: CASTGAGGEQYF

d_call: .
v_call: TRBV9
j_call: TRBJ2-1
clone_size: large
cdr3_nt: TGTGCCAGCAGCGTCCGACCAGACAACAATGAGCAGTTCTTC
cdr3_aa: CASSVRPDNNEQFF

d_call: TRBD2
v_call: TRBV5-5
j_call: TRBJ2-5
clone_size: .
cdr3_nt: TGTGCCAGCAGCTTGGGGGACTACCCAGAGACCCAGTACTTC
cdr3_aa: CASSLGDYPETQYF

d_call: .
v_call: TRBV2
j_call: TRBJ1-6
clone_size: few
cdr3_nt: TGTGCCTCGACGGGCAGTGGGTCCTATAATTCACCCCTCCACTTT
cdr3_aa: CASTGSGSYNSPLHF

d_call: .
v_call: TRBV2
j_call: TRBJ2-2
clone_size: large
cdr3_nt: TGTGCCAGCAGTCCCCGAGGGGTAGGGGTAGCGTTTACCGGGGAGCTGTTTTTT
cdr3_aa: CASSPRGVGVAFTGELFF

d_call: .
v_call: TRBV20-1
j_call: TRBJ1-1
clone_size: .
cdr3_nt: TGCAGTGCTAGAGCTGCAGGGGAGGGCACTGAAGCTTTCTTT
cdr3_aa: CSARAAGEGTEAFF

d_call: TRBD2
v_call: TRBV5-1
j_call: TRBJ2-3
clone_size: medium-sized
cdr3_nt: TGCGCCAGCAGACTAGCGGGAGCCCCCACAGATACGCAGTATTTT
cdr3_aa: CASRLAGAPTDTQYF

d_call: .
v_call: TRBV7-7
j_call: TRBJ2-3
clone_size: large
cdr3_nt: TGTGCTAGCAGCGCAGTAGGGACCAGCACAGATACGCAGTATTTT
cdr3_aa: CASSAVGTSTDTQYF

d_call: TRBD2
v_call: TRBV4-3
j_call: TRBJ2-1
clone_size: few
cdr3_nt: TGCGCCAGCAGCCAAGCCACTCCGGGACTAGCGAATGAGCAGTTCTTC
cdr3_aa: CASSQATPGLANEQFF

d_call: .
v_call: TRBV12-3/TRBV12-4
j_call: TRBJ2-3
clone_size: few
cdr3_nt: TGTGCCAGCAGTTTGGTGTATAGTAGCGATACGCAGTATTTT
cdr3_aa: CASSLVYSSDTQYF

d_call: .
v_call: TRBV27
j_call: TRBJ1-3
clone_size: few
cdr3_nt: TGTGCCAGCAGTGACAGGTTTGAAAACACCATATATTTT
cdr3_aa: CASSDRFENTIYF

d_call: .
v_call: TRBV6-5
j_call: TRBJ1-1
clone_size: .
cdr3_nt: TGTGCCAGCACATCAGGGATCAACACTGAAGCTTTCTTT
cdr3_aa: CASTSGINTEAFF

d_call: .
v_call: TRBV20-1
j_call: TRBJ1-4
clone_size: few
cdr3_nt: TGCAGTGCTAGGAGGGGTGCAACTAATGAAAAACTGTTTTTT
cdr3_aa: CSARRGATNEKLFF

d_call: .
v_call: TRBV4-1
j_call: TRBJ1-1
clone_size: large
cdr3_nt: TGCGCCAGCAGCCAAGATCACCGCTTCAACGGAGCTTTCTTT
cdr3_aa: CASSQDHRFNGAFF

d_call: .
v_call: TRBV19
j_call: TRBJ2-7
clone_size: .
cdr3_nt: TGTGCCAGTAGTACGAGACAGGACCTGTCCGAGCAGTACTTC
cdr3_aa: CASSTRQDLSEQYF

d_call: .
v_call: TRBV7-8
j_call: TRBJ2-7
clone_size: .
cdr3_nt: TGTGCCAGCAGCTTAGGGCAGGCCTACTTC
cdr3_aa: CASSLGQAYF

d_call: .
v_call: TRBV5-5
j_call: TRBJ2-1
clone_size: .
cdr3_nt: TGTGCCAGCAGCTTGGGGCTGAGTGGTGCCTACAATGAGCAGTTCTTC
cdr3_aa: CASSLGLSGAYNEQFF

d_call: .
v_call: TRBV20-1
j_call: TRBJ1-4
clone_size: large
cdr3_nt: TGCAGTGCTAGGGACAGCGACTCAACTAATGAAAAACTGTTTTTT
cdr3_aa: CSARDSDSTNEKLFF

d_call: .
v_call: TRBV28
j_call: TRBJ2-3
clone_size: few
cdr3_nt: TGTGCCAGCAGTTTACCGGAAGGCCTTTTAGATACGCAGTATTTT
cdr3_aa: CASSLPEGLLDTQYF

d_call: TRBD1
v_call: TRBV2
j_call: TRBJ1-2
clone_size: .
cdr3_nt: TGTGCCAGCCTCCGGACAGGATCTTTGTATGGGGACTATGGCTACACCTTC
cdr3_aa: CASLRTGSLYGDYGYTF

d_call: TRBD2
v_call: TRBV6-2/TRBV6-3
j_call: TRBJ2-3
clone_size: .
cdr3_nt: TGTGCCAGCAGTTACCCAACCATGGCAGCGGGAGACACTAGCACAGATACGCAGTATTTT
cdr3_aa: CASSYPTMAAGDTSTDTQYF

d_call: TRBD1
v_call: TRBV20-1
j_call: TRBJ1-6
clone_size: hyperexpanded
cdr3_nt: TGCAGTGCCGACGGACAGGGCTCAAGCTCCTATAATTCACCCCTCCACTTT
cdr3_aa: CSADGQGSSSYNSPLHF

d_call: TRBD1
v_call: TRBV4-3
j_call: TRBJ2-2
clone_size: large
cdr3_nt: TGCGCCAGCAGCCAAGATCCACAGGGGGCCGGGGAGCTGTTTTTT
cdr3_aa: CASSQDPQGAGELFF

d_call: .
v_call: TRBV4-3
j_call: TRBJ1-6
clone_size: .
cdr3_nt: TGCGCCAGCAGCCAAGACAGGGGTGATAATTCACCCCTCCACTTT
cdr3_aa: CASSQDRGDNSPLHF

d_call: .
v_call: TRBV9
j_call: TRBJ2-5
clone_size: .
cdr3_nt: TGTGCCAGCAGCGCCGAGGACAGATACGAGACCCAGTACTTC
cdr3_aa: CASSAEDRYETQYF